A single sample is the source of the 8 T cell receptor beta chains below, sequenced in a study of blood T cells in healthy people across ages. The authors ran a second PCR of roughly 6 to 11 cycles using a sample-barcoded 5' primer and a J-beta primer mix. One entry per CDR3 protein, called by TCRdb with MiXCR from the 5' RACE reads. The repertoire holds roughly 730,000 distinct CDR3 sequences, approximately 53% seen once, with under 30% in the top ten. Sequencing input: blood. These receptors all stem from a man aged 35 to 55 in good health.

V usage is TRBV27 and J usage is TRBJ2-1; tentatively, D is TRBD2 (5 bases). The CDR3 extends over 16 amino acids. V lost 5 bases to trimming and J lost 0 bases, with 14 bases between them. From germline, CDR1 is MNHEY and CDR2 SMNVEV (reference sequence). DNA of the CDR3: TGTGCCAGCAGTCCATGGACTCAGAGCTCCTACAATGAGCAGTTCTTC. Protein sequence: CASSPWTQSSYNEQFF.

This clonotype has more than one count but fewer than ten. V is TRBV4-3 and J is TRBJ2-4; tentatively, D is TRBD2 (6 bases). Per germline, CDR1 LGHNA and CDR2 YSLEER. V was shortened by 3 bases and J by 0 bases, with 15 bases between the two germline ends. CDR3 length: 17 residues. The CDR3 DNA reads as TGCGCCAGCAGCCAGGGATGGCGGGATCTAGCCAAAAACATTCAGTACTTC. Translation: CASSQGWRDLAKNIQYF.

CDR3 nucleotides: TGTGCCAGCAGCTTAGATGACGATAGCTCCTACGAGCAGTACTTC. This sequence encodes CASSLDDDSSYEQYF. The rearrangement links TRBV7-8 to TRBJ2-7; the D is unclear. V lost 1 base and J 0 bases, leaving 10 bases between the germline ends. The length of the CDR3 is 15 residues. CDR1 is SGHVS and CDR2 is FQNEAQ in the germline V gene.

This clonotype has only a few counts. The chain combines TRBV29-1 with TRBJ2-3; D uncertain. Trimming removed 5 bases from V and 4 bases from J, with 25 bases in between. The germline V gene has CDR1 SQVTM and CDR2 ANQGSEA. The CDR3 covers 17 residues. The CDR3 loop is CSVILRFVWERSDTQYF. In DNA form, the CDR3 reads TGCAGCGTTATTCTAAGATTTGTGTGGGAAAGGTCAGATACGCAGTATTTT.

The chain couples TRBV9 to TRBJ2-1, with D perhaps matching TRBD1 or TRBD2 (5 bases each). The CDR3 is 15 amino acids. V was clipped by 3 bases and J by 6 bases, with 16 bases between them. The germline CDR1 and CDR2 sequences are SGDLS and YYNGEE. The CDR3 is CASSGTRDRRNEQFF. The CDR3 nucleotides are TGTGCCAGCAGCGGCACGAGGGACCGCCGCAATGAGCAGTTCTTC. Full variable domain (outside the CDR3, taken from reference TRBV9 and TRBJ2-1): DSGVTQTPKHLITATGQRVTLRCSPRSGDLSVYWYQQSLDQGLQFLIQYYNGEERAKGNILERFSAQQFPDLHSELNLSSLELGDSALYFCASSGTRDRRNEQFFGPGTRLTVL.

The table lists this clonotype with a few counts. V usage is TRBV27 and J usage is TRBJ1-1, with a weak D call TRBD1 (6 bases). Trimming stripped 6 bases from V and 0 bases from J, with 8 bases between. The length of the CDR3 is 13 residues. Germline loops: CDR1 MNHEY, CDR2 SMNVEV (reference sequence). The CDR3 here is CASRRTVNTEAFF. CDR3 sequence (DNA): TGTGCCAGCAGACGGACAGTGAACACTGAAGCTTTCTTT.

This clonotype came up a few times. The CDR3 protein is CSARDTSGGFLYEQFF. CDR3 sequence (DNA): TGCAGTGCTAGAGATACTAGCGGGGGGTTTCTCTATGAGCAGTTCTTC. The chain employs TRBV20-1 and TRBJ2-1; 12 nucleotides align to TRBD2. Germline lookup yields CDR1 DFQATT and CDR2 SNEGSKA (reference sequence). This CDR3 spans 16 amino acids. The junction had 8 bases not matched to a gene; V was cut back by 0 bases and J by 8 bases.

This clonotype showed up just once. V and J are TRBV7-2 and TRBJ2-5; D gene uncertain. The last part of the DNA fits TRBJ2-7 better; the J call may be wrong. Germline CDR1 SGHTA, CDR2 FQGNSA. The CDR3 runs 13 residues. This chain's CDR3 is CASSQGSWDEQYF. As DNA, the CDR3 is TGTGCCAGCAGCCAAGGTAGCTGGGACGAGCAGTACTTC.